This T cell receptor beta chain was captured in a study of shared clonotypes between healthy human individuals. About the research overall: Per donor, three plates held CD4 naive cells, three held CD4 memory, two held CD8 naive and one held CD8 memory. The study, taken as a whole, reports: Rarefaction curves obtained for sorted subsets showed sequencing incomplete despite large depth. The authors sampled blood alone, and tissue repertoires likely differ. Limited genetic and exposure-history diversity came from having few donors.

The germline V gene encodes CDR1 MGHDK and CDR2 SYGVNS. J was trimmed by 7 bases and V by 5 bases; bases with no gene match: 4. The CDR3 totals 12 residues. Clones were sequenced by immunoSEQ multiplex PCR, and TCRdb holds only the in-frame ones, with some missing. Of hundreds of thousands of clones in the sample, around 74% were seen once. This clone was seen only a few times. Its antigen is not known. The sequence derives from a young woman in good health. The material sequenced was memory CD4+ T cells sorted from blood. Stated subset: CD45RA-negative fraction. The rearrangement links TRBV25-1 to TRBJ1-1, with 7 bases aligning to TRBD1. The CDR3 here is CASSNWDSEAFF. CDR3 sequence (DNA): TGTGCCAGCAGTAACTGGGACAGTGAAGCTTTCTTT.